Below are 21 T cell receptor beta chains sequenced from a single sample in a study of shared clonotypes between healthy human individuals. Sequencing was performed with immunoSEQ multiplex PCR; in TCRdb, only in-frame clones are kept and a portion is missing. Counted here are hundreds of thousands of clones, almost 97% occurring once; the ten biggest clones make up 0.06%. The material sequenced was naive CD4+ T cells sorted from blood. Subset specified: CD45RA+ positively selected. The receptors originated from a woman aged 25 to 45 in good health.

The V and J genes are TRBV7-2 and TRBJ2-2; 9 bases map to TRBD2. V dropped 0 bases and J dropped 7; count of bases not matched to a gene: 6. Per germline, CDR1 SGHTA and CDR2 FQGNSA. The length of the CDR3 is 16 residues. The CDR3 protein is CASSLAASGISGELFF. In nucleotides, the CDR3 is TGTGCCAGCAGCTTAGCGGCTAGCGGGATTAGCGGGGAGCTGTTTTTT.

This chain links TRBV4-2 with TRBJ2-7; 10 nucleotides align to TRBD2. V lost 0 bases and J lost 0; bases outside the gene matches: 5. Germline CDR1 reads LGHNA; CDR2 reads YNFKEQ. This CDR3 contains 17 residues. The CDR3 protein is CASSQDQLAGNSYEQYF. The CDR3 DNA is TGTGCCAGCAGCCAAGATCAACTAGCGGGGAACTCCTACGAGCAGTACTTC.

The chain employs TRBV7-3 and TRBJ1-6; D is undetermined. The CDR3 totals 14 residues. CDR1 and CDR2 (germline): SGHTA, FQGTGA. The V and J ends lost 2 bases and 5 bases respectively, with 7 bases between them. CDR3 sequence: CASSLLQNNSPLHF. The CDR3 bases are TGTGCCAGCAGCTTACTACAGAATAATTCACCCCTCCACTTT.

The chain joins TRBV7-9 to TRBJ1-6; D remains ambiguous. Per germline, CDR1 SEHNR and CDR2 FQNEAQ (reference sequence). The CDR3 loop spans 13 amino acids. Trimming stripped 7 bases from V and 9 bases from J, with 13 bases between. This CDR3 is CASIPSEGSPLHF. The CDR3 DNA is TGTGCCAGCATCCCATCTGAGGGTTCACCCCTCCACTTT.

The rearrangement links TRBV5-1 to TRBJ2-3; TRBD2 is a possible D gene (5 bases). The CDR3 length is 14 residues. Looked up from germline, CDR1 is SGHRS and CDR2 is YFSETQ. The V end lost 0 bases, the J end lost 6 bases, and 11 bases lay between the germline ends. CDR3 coding DNA: TGCGCCAGCAGCTTGGAGGGAGTAGGGGATACGCAGTATTTT. This sequence encodes CASSLEGVGDTQYF.

The genes are TRBV7-2 and TRBJ1-2; 8 nucleotides agree with TRBD1. J was trimmed by 2 bases and V by 5 bases; bases with no gene match: 7. The CDR3 totals 15 residues. Looked up from germline, CDR1 is SGHTA and CDR2 is FQGNSA. In nucleotides, the CDR3 is TGTGCCAGCAGCCCTGGACAGGGTGGGAACTATGGCTACACCTTC. Translated: CASSPGQGGNYGYTF.

This rearrangement joins TRBV28 to TRBJ2-2, with D perhaps matching TRBD2 (6 bases). Trimming shortened V by 6 bases and J by 5 bases, and 19 bases separated the two germline ends. The CDR3 has 16 residues. Per the germline V gene, CDR1 is MDHEN and CDR2 is SYDVKM. The DNA of the CDR3 is TGTGCCAGCAGAGAGTGGAGGGGTCAGAAGACCGGGGAGCTGTTTTTT. This gives the protein CASREWRGQKTGELFF. Complete variable domain (other parts from reference TRBV28 and TRBJ2-2): DVKVTQSSRYLVKRTGEKVFLECVQDMDHENMFWYRQDPGLGLRLIYFSYDVKMKEKGDIPEGYSVSREKKERFSLILESASTNQTSMYLCASREWRGQKTGELFFGEGSRLTVL.

The chain has TRBV5-4 and TRBJ1-2; tentative D call: TRBD1 (5 bases). This CDR3 has 14 amino acids. V gave up 6 bases and J gave up 6 bases, with 18 bases separating them. Germline CDR1 and CDR2: SGHNT and YYREEE (reference sequence). The CDR3 spells CASIAGGARNGYTF. For the CDR3, the DNA is TGTGCCAGCATCGCGGGAGGGGCTCGGAATGGCTACACCTTC.

The J gene is TRBJ1-4, the V gene TRBV11-2; possible D gene TRBD1, 5 bases. This CDR3 spans 16 amino acids. Trimming stripped 5 bases from V and 2 bases from J, with 15 bases between. Germline CDR1 SGHAT, CDR2 FQNNGV. The CDR3 bases are TGTGCCAGCAGCCTCCTGGCCCCAGGGACTAATGAAAAACTGTTTTTT. This codes for CASSLLAPGTNEKLFF.

V gene TRBV2 combines with J gene TRBJ2-2; 7 nucleotides line up with TRBD2. Per germline, CDR1 SNHLY and CDR2 FYNNEI. CDR3 length: 14 residues. Trimming at V came to 5 bases and at J to 4 bases, leaving 4 bases not matched to a gene. CDR3 in amino acids: CASSWTSGTGELFF. CDR3 nucleotide sequence: TGTGCCAGCAGTTGGACTAGTGGCACCGGGGAGCTGTTTTTT.

This clone appeared once. The gene calls are TRBV4-2 and TRBJ2-2; tentative D call: TRBD1 (5 bases). This CDR3 is built from 16 residues. Germline assignment: CDR1 LGHNA and CDR2 YNFKEQ. Trimming stripped 0 bases from V and 6 bases from J, with 14 bases between. CDR3 residues: CASSQDLVGVAGELFF. The CDR3 DNA sequence: TGTGCCAGCAGCCAAGATCTGGTAGGGGTAGCCGGGGAGCTGTTTTTT.

V is TRBV28 and J is TRBJ2-7; a possible D gene is TRBD1 (6 bases). Germline lookup yields CDR1 MDHEN and CDR2 SYDVKM. The CDR3 runs 13 residues. Trimming left V 8 bases short and J 2 bases short, with 13 bases between. This chain's CDR3 is CASRTTGAYEQYF. Written as DNA, the CDR3 is TGTGCCAGCCGAACGACAGGAGCCTACGAGCAGTACTTC.

The gene calls are TRBV28 and TRBJ1-5, with D unclear. CDR3 length equals 15 residues. CDR1 is MDHEN and CDR2 is SYDVKM in the germline V gene. The germline V and J ends were trimmed by 7 bases and 4 bases, with 17 bases remaining between them. As DNA, the CDR3 is TGTGCCAGCAAACTTAGGGCCAGGTTTAATCAGCCCCAGCATTTT. It encodes CASKLRARFNQPQHF.

The rearrangement links TRBV21-1 to TRBJ1-1; TRBD1 is the table's D call and was not checked against the DNA. TRBV21-1 is flagged as a pseudogene. The CDR3 contains 11 residues. CDR3 in DNA: TGTGCCAGCATAGAGACAGATGAAGCTTTCTTT. Its translation is CASIETDEAFF.

CDR3 nucleotide sequence: TGCGCCAGCAGCTTGGAGGCGGGAGAGACCCAGTACTTC. It encodes CASSLEAGETQYF. The V gene is TRBV5-1, the J gene TRBJ2-5, with a possible D match to TRBD2 (5 bases). The CDR3 has 13 amino acids. V was pared by 0 bases and J by 4 bases, with 7 bases between. CDR1 SGHRS and CDR2 YFSETQ come from the germline V gene.

The chain employs TRBV2 and TRBJ2-2; no clear D gene. The V gene lost 5 bases and the J gene lost 2 bases, with 12 bases spanning the gap. The V gene's germline CDR1 is SNHLY and CDR2 FYNNEI. The CDR3 runs to 15 residues. CDR3 nucleotides: TGTGCCAGCAGTCAAAGTGCTATTAACACCGGGGAGCTGTTTTTT. Translated: CASSQSAINTGELFF.

This sequence joins TRBV28 and TRBJ2-5, with unresolved D. Germline-derived CDR1 and CDR2 are MDHEN and SYDVKM. The CDR3 sequence is 14 residues long. V was trimmed by 5 bases and J by 3 bases, leaving 13 bases between them. Written as DNA, the CDR3 is TGTGCCAGCAGTCCCAGCCCCCCTGAAGAGACCCAGTACTTC. Residues: CASSPSPPEETQYF.

V usage is TRBV28 and J usage is TRBJ1-1, with no clear D. The V end was cut by 5 bases, the J end by 1 base, with 8 bases between. Germline V CDR1 and CDR2: MDHEN, SYDVKM. CDR3 size: 13 residues. The chain's CDR3 is CASSGSANTEAFF. The CDR3 DNA reads TGTGCCAGCAGTGGGAGTGCGAACACTGAAGCTTTCTTT.

The J gene is TRBJ2-7, the V gene TRBV6-5; a possible D gene is TRBD2 (6 bases). Germline V gene data show CDR1 as MNHEY and CDR2 as SVGAGI. The CDR3 sequence is 13 residues long. Trimming took off 6 bases at V and 3 bases at J, with 12 bases between the two ends. CDR3 coding DNA: TGTGCCAGCAGACCGGGACTGATCTACGAGCAGTACTTC. The encoded protein is CASRPGLIYEQYF.

This chain connects TRBV18 to TRBJ2-7; 10 bases line up with TRBD2. CDR1 KGHSH and CDR2 LQKENI come from the germline V gene. Trimming took 8 bases from V and 6 from J; bases not matched to a gene: 7. This CDR3 is built from 13 residues. The CDR3 loop is CASQLAGVGEQYF. The CDR3 nucleotides are TGTGCCAGCCAGCTAGCGGGAGTTGGCGAGCAGTACTTC.

The chain carries TRBV10-1 and TRBJ1-2; D gene uncertain. From germline, CDR1 is WNHNN and CDR2 SYGVQD (reference sequence). There are 13 residues in the CDR3. Trimming took 4 bases from V and 2 from J, leaving 8 bases between them. The CDR3 sequence is CASSVSGNYGYTF. In DNA form, the CDR3 reads TGCGCCAGCAGTGTTTCGGGAAACTATGGCTACACCTTC.